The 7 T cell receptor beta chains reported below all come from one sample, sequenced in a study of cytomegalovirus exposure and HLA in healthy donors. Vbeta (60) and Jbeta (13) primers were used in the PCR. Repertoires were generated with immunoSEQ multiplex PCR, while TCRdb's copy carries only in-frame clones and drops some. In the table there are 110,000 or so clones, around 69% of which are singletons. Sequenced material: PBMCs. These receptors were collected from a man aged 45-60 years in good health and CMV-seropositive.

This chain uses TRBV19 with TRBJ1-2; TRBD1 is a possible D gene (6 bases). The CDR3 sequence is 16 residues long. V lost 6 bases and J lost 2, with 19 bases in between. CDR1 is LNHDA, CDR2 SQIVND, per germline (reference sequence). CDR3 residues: CASSLGYGGINYGYTF. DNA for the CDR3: TGTGCCAGTAGCCTTGGGTATGGGGGCATCAACTATGGCTACACCTTC.

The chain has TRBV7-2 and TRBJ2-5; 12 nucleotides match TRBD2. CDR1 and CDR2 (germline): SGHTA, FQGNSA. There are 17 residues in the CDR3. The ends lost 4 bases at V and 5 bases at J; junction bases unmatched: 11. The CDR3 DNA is TGTGCCAGCAGCTCCCCTGGGCTAGCGGGAGGGGTGGAGACCCAGTACTTC. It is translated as CASSSPGLAGGVETQYF. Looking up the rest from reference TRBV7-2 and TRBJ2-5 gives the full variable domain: GAGVSQSPSNKVTEKGKDVELRCDPISGHTALYWYRQSLGQGLEFLIYFQGNSAPDKSGLPSDRFSAERTGGSVSTLTIQRTQQEDSAVYLCASSSPGLAGGVETQYFGPGTRLLVL.

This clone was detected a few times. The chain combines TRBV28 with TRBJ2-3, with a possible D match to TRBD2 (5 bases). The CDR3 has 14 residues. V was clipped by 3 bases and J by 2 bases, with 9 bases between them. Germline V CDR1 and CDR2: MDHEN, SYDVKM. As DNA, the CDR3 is TGTGCCAGCAGTTTCCGGGGAGACACAGATACGCAGTATTTT. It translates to CASSFRGDTDTQYF. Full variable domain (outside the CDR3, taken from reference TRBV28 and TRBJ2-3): DVKVTQSSRYLVKRTGEKVFLECVQDMDHENMFWYRQDPGLGLRLIYFSYDVKMKEKGDIPEGYSVSREKKERFSLILESASTNQTSMYLCASSFRGDTDTQYFGPGTRLTVL.

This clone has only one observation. The CDR3 sequence is CASSLTGTSRAQYF. The CDR3 nucleotides read TGTGCCAGCAGCCTAACCGGGACTAGCAGGGCCCAGTACTTC. The chain links TRBV5-4 to TRBJ2-5; 9 bases are shared with TRBD2. Germline-derived CDR1 and CDR2 are SGHNT and YYREEE (reference sequence). The CDR3 spans 14 residues. V was pared by 4 bases and J by 9 bases, with 10 bases of the junction left unmatched. Full variable domain (missing parts from reference TRBV5-4 and TRBJ2-5): ETGVTQSPTHLIKTRGQQVTLRCSSQSGHNTVSWYQQALGQGPQFIFQYYREEENGRGNFPPRFSGLQFPNYSSELNVNALELDDSALYLCASSLTGTSRAQYFGPGTRLLVL.

The CDR3 bases are TGCAGTGCTAAGGGGCCAGCTGAAGCTTTCTTT. This encodes CSAKGPAEAFF. This chain links TRBV20-1 with TRBJ1-1; D is possibly TRBD1 (5 bases). The CDR3 extends over 11 amino acids. The V and J ends lost 4 bases and 6 bases respectively, with 9 bases between them. Germline V gene lookup returns CDR1 DFQATT and CDR2 SNEGSKA (reference sequence).

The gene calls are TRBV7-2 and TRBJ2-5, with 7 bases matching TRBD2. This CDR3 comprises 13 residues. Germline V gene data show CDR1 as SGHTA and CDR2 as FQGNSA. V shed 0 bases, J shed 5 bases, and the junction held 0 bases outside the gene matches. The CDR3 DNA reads TGTGCCAGCAGCTTAGCGGGGGGGGAGACCCAGTACTTC. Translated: CASSLAGGETQYF.

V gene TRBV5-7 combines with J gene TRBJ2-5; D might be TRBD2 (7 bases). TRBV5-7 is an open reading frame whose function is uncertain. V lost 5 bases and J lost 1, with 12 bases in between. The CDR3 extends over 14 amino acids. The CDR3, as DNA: TGTGCCAGCAGGTTTGGGGGGGCCCAAGAGACCCAGTACTTC. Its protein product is CASRFGGAQETQYF.